A selection of T cell receptor beta chains follows, all from one sample in a study of T cell clones after liver transplantation. Here immunoSEQ multiplex PCR was the method, and the copy in TCRdb shows in-frame clones only, minus some. Here the sample spans tens of thousands of clones, 65% to 75% being singletons. The sequences come from CD4+ T cells from blood, collected before liver transplant. The receptors here all came from a human donor who received a liver transplant. Both conserved end residues are part of each CDR3. Fields, in order: J gene, D gene, clone size, V gene, CDR3 DNA, CDR3 protein. A D gene is named only where the DNA matches it firmly. Size is stated for part of the rows, as once, few or many counts, or as a class when the clone is expanded.

j_gene: TRBJ2-3
d_gene: .
abundance: .
v_gene: TRBV27
CDR3nt: TGTGCCAGCAAAATGGCAGGACACACAGATACGCAGTATTTT
CDR3aa: CASKMAGHTDTQYF

j_gene: TRBJ1-5
d_gene: .
abundance: .
v_gene: TRBV30
CDR3nt: TGTGCCTGGATCAAACAGGGTAGAGACTGTCAGCCCCAGCATTTT
CDR3aa: CAWIKQGRDCQPQHF

j_gene: TRBJ2-1
d_gene: TRBD1
abundance: .
v_gene: TRBV11-1
CDR3nt: TGTGCCAGCAGCCCGGGACAGGGGAGGGAAAATGAGCAGTTCTTC
CDR3aa: CASSPGQGRENEQFF

j_gene: TRBJ1-1
d_gene: .
abundance: .
v_gene: TRBV6-1
CDR3nt: TGTGCCAGCAGAGAACCCGGAGGGCGGAACACTGAAGCTTTCTTT
CDR3aa: CASREPGGRNTEAFF

j_gene: TRBJ1-3
d_gene: .
abundance: .
v_gene: TRBV28
CDR3nt: TGTGCCAGCAGAAGACACCAACCCGGAAACACCATATATTTT
CDR3aa: CASRRHQPGNTIYF

j_gene: TRBJ1-1
d_gene: .
abundance: .
v_gene: TRBV6-1
CDR3nt: TGTGCCAGCAGTCATACAGGGCGGACTGAAGCTTTCTTT
CDR3aa: CASSHTGRTEAFF

j_gene: TRBJ1-5
d_gene: .
abundance: .
v_gene: TRBV7-8
CDR3nt: TGTGCCAGCAGCTTAGCCGGACAGCTTAGCAATCAGCCCCAGCATTTT
CDR3aa: CASSLAGQLSNQPQHF

j_gene: TRBJ2-5
d_gene: TRBD1
abundance: few
v_gene: TRBV5-4
CDR3nt: TGTGCCAGCAGCATTGGACAGGCCCAAGAGACCCAGTACTTC
CDR3aa: CASSIGQAQETQYF

j_gene: TRBJ1-2
d_gene: .
abundance: .
v_gene: TRBV29-1
CDR3nt: TGCAGCGTTGCGGGGGGGGACGGGGACTATGGCTACACCTTC
CDR3aa: CSVAGGDGDYGYTF

j_gene: TRBJ1-1
d_gene: TRBD1
abundance: few
v_gene: TRBV6-5
CDR3nt: TGTGCCAGCAGATTTATCCGGGACAGGGACACTGAAGCTTTCTTT
CDR3aa: CASRFIRDRDTEAFF

j_gene: TRBJ1-1
d_gene: .
abundance: many
v_gene: TRBV2
CDR3nt: TGTGCCAGCAAGACGAGTGGGGGGGAAGCTTTCTTT
CDR3aa: CASKTSGGEAFF

j_gene: TRBJ1-5
d_gene: .
abundance: .
v_gene: TRBV21-1
CDR3nt: TGTGCCACCAGAGCAAAGTTGTCTCATCAGCCCCAGCATTTT
CDR3aa: CATRAKLSHQPQHF

j_gene: TRBJ1-1
d_gene: .
abundance: .
v_gene: TRBV6-1
CDR3nt: TGTGCCAGCAGCTTACGGGGTTTGAACACTGAAGCTTTCTTT
CDR3aa: CASSLRGLNTEAFF